This T cell receptor beta chain stems from a study of T-cell memory formation after mild COVID-19. This clonotype was found once. Its specificity is not known. General observations from the study: Certain responding clones were present in pre-infection memory, suggesting participation of cross-reactive memory.

It was 5'RACE with constant-segment primers that produced the TCR alpha and TCR beta cDNA libraries, which carried sample barcodes and UMIs. TCRdb used MiXCR to reprocess the 5' RACE reads, holding one entry per CDR3 protein. The sample has about 560,000 distinct CDR3 sequences; about a fifth are singletons. The V gene lost 0 bases and the J gene lost 5 bases, with 17 bases spanning the gap. The V gene's germline CDR1 is LGHNA and CDR2 YSLEER. The CDR3 contains 17 residues. The TCR originated in an adult woman who had mild COVID-19 (a few samples of this study predate the infection). Cell type and time point are not known. What was sequenced was PBMCs or a T cell subset sorted from them (not recorded which). The rearrangement links TRBV4-3 to TRBJ2-1; D is ambiguous. CDR3 protein: CASSQDATDGWDNEQFF. Here the CDR3 DNA reads TGCGCCAGCAGCCAAGATGCGACCGACGGATGGGACAATGAGCAGTTCTTC.